Listed below are T cell receptor beta chains from one sample, sequenced in a study of T cells after yellow fever vaccination. From the 5' RACE reads, TCRdb called clonotypes with MiXCR, one entry per CDR3 protein. The sample has about 220,000 distinct CDR3 sequences, less than 3.5% seen once. Sequencing was performed on CD4+ T cells sorted from PBMCs, taken 10 days after the yellow fever booster vaccination. All receptors derive from a young man who received the YFV17D yellow fever vaccine. The CDR3 runs from the conserved cysteine through the conserved F or W. The D gene is left open where the match is weak. The size field is filled for only some rows; it gives once, few, many or a size class.

TRBJ2-3	TRBV28	TRBD2	many	CASSFSRTSGGVTDTQYF	TGTGCCAGCAGTTTCTCTCGGACTAGCGGGGGAGTCACAGATACGCAGTATTTT
TRBJ2-1	TRBV18	.	few	CASSPLGYEQFF	TGTGCCAGCTCACCTCTTGGTTATGAGCAGTTCTTC
TRBJ1-4	TRBV12-3/TRBV12-4	TRBD1	many	CASSLIGGDRGSEKLFF	TGTGCCAGCAGTTTAATAGGGGGGGACAGGGGAAGTGAAAAACTGTTTTTT
TRBJ2-3	TRBV5-1	TRBD2	many	CASKKLAGSTDTQYF	TGCGCCAGCAAAAAACTAGCGGGGTCCACAGATACGCAGTATTTT
TRBJ2-5	TRBV23-1	TRBD2	many	CASSQRLAGAQETQYF	TGCGCCAGCAGTCAACGGCTAGCGGGGGCCCAAGAGACCCAGTACTTC
TRBJ1-4	TRBV20-1	.	.	CSARDGQLNEKLFF	TGCAGTGCTAGAGATGGGCAGCTGAATGAAAAACTGTTTTTT
TRBJ2-5	TRBV5-1	TRBD2	.	CASRIGTSGETQYF	TGCGCCAGCAGGATAGGGACTAGCGGGGAGACCCAGTACTTC
TRBJ1-2	TRBV27	TRBD1	.	CASSLDRGPGGYTF	TGTGCCAGCAGTTTGGACAGGGGGCCTGGGGGCTACACCTTC
TRBJ2-2	TRBV12-3/TRBV12-4	TRBD1	few	CASTRQGGGELFF	TGTGCCAGCACCCGACAGGGCGGCGGGGAGCTGTTTTTT
TRBJ2-5	TRBV7-2	.	few	CASSLQRSETQYF	TGTGCCAGCAGCTTACAACGAAGCGAGACCCAGTACTTC
TRBJ2-3	TRBV29-1	.	many	CSVYGRDTQYF	TGCAGCGTGTACGGGAGAGATACGCAGTATTTT
TRBJ1-6	TRBV9	TRBD1	.	CASSVADRVNSPLHF	TGTGCCAGCAGCGTAGCGGACAGGGTCAATTCACCCCTCCACTTT
TRBJ1-5	TRBV11-2	TRBD1	many	CASSEGTGSYQPQHF	TGTGCCAGCAGCGAAGGGACAGGTTCATATCAGCCCCAGCATTTT